The next 21 T cell receptor beta chains were all read from a single sample in a study of human T cells and chemical hapten exposure (dated by TCRdb to the early 2020s). To prepare the library, RACE was applied. Sequencing was carried out with a NextSeq 500. Using fastp trimming at Q25 and MiXCR clonotype assembly, TCRdb reanalyzed the public sequencing data and kept in-frame beta chains. Rows merge per CDR3 protein into single entries with the most common DNA and genes. Within this sample are approximately 400,000 distinct CDR3 sequences, with roughly 4.6% of them counted one time only. The leading ten clones occupy just over 2.5% of the sample. What the time point label conveys for this sample: pre-sensitization, week 0. The label giving this sample's treatment or condition can be read as: therapeutic diphenylcyclopropenone sensitization with weekly scalp DPC. The sequencing here drew on whole blood, taken in connection with sensitization to the hapten diphenylcyclopropenone (DPC). All receptors derive from a woman aged 45-60 years with alopecia areata. Some clones in this sample may be carry-over from other donors' samples.

This clonotype has a count of ten or more. The genes are TRBV12-3 or TRBV12-4 and TRBJ1-5; D gene unclear. CDR3 length equals 18 residues. Trimming left V 3 bases short and J 4 bases short, with 22 bases between. The chain's CDR3 is CASSFRLDQRYENQPQHF. DNA of the CDR3: TGTGCCAGCAGTTTTAGGTTGGACCAACGGTACGAAAATCAGCCCCAGCATTTT.

As for this clonotype: This clone may be a read error of a much larger clone one base away. V usage is TRBV11-2 and J usage is TRBJ2-2; D is unclear. The CDR3 totals 14 residues. CDR1 is SGHAT and CDR2 is FQNNGV in the germline V gene. V lost 3 bases and J lost 5, with 10 bases in between. The CDR3 coding sequence is TGTGCCAGCAGCTTTTTCCACAAAACCGGGGAGCTGTTTTTT. Protein sequence: CASSFFHKTGELFF.

This clonotype was seen more than once but under ten times. The rearrangement links TRBV27 to TRBJ1-1, with 7 bases lining up with TRBD1. Germline V gene sequence: CDR1 MNHEY, CDR2 SMNVEV (reference sequence). The CDR3 runs 16 residues. Trimming at V came to 0 bases and at J to 2 bases, leaving 6 bases not matched to a gene. CDR3 sequence reads: CASSLSGGTVNTEAFF. The CDR3 bases are TGTGCCAGCAGTTTATCTGGAGGGACAGTAAACACTGAAGCTTTCTTT.

This clonotype has ten or more counts. The chain carries TRBV4-1 and TRBJ1-1; D remains unclear. V gave up 3 bases and J gave up 2 bases, with 16 bases separating them. This CDR3 contains 16 residues. Germline CDR1 reads MGHRA; CDR2 reads YSYEKL. CDR3 residues: CASSHPTTGGNTEAFF. The CDR3 nucleotides read TGCGCCAGCAGCCACCCCACCACCGGCGGTAACACTGAAGCTTTCTTT.

This clonotype was seen more than once but under ten times. The gene calls are TRBV4-3 and TRBJ1-2, with D possibly TRBD1 on 6 matching bases. The ends were cut back, 0 bases at V and 8 bases at J, with 16 bases in the middle. This CDR3 is 15 amino acids long. Germline loops: CDR1 LGHNA, CDR2 YSLEER. The CDR3 sequence is CASSQDLVQGEGYTF. Here the CDR3 DNA reads TGCGCCAGCAGCCAAGACTTAGTACAGGGAGAAGGCTACACCTTC.

This clonotype has only a few counts. The gene calls are TRBV20-1 and TRBJ2-3; 11 nucleotides match TRBD2. Germline CDR1 reads DFQATT; CDR2 reads SNEGSKA (reference sequence). The CDR3 is made up of 14 amino acids. V shed 5 bases, J shed 5 bases, and the junction held 6 bases outside the gene matches. CDR3 loop: CSAEKGLAEDTQYF. The CDR3 DNA reads TGCAGTGCTGAGAAGGGACTAGCGGAAGATACGCAGTATTTT.

This clonotype was seen only a few times. The chain recombines TRBV6-6 with TRBJ2-1; no firm D call. The CDR3 spans 12 residues. The ends were cut back, 8 bases at V and 8 bases at J, with 13 bases in the middle. Germline loops: CDR1 MNHNY, CDR2 SVGAGI (reference sequence). CDR3 DNA: TGTGCCAGCGTGGATCCTGGCGATGAGCAGTTCTTC. Protein: CASVDPGDEQFF.

This clonotype was detected only a few times. CDR3 protein: CASSEQGRTEAFF. The DNA of the CDR3 is TGCGCCAGCAGTGAGCAGGGTCGGACTGAAGCTTTCTTT. V is TRBV10-2 and J is TRBJ1-1, with D tentatively TRBD1 (5 bases). V was cut by 2 bases and J by 5 bases, with 9 bases left in between. Germline V gene lookup returns CDR1 WSHSY and CDR2 SAAADI. This CDR3 has 13 amino acids.

This clonotype has ten or more counts. This chain uses TRBV5-6 with TRBJ2-6; 7 bases are shared with TRBD1. Germline V lookup: CDR1 SGHDT, CDR2 YYEEEE. The CDR3 consists of 17 residues. The trim removed 2 bases at V and 0 bases at J, leaving 5 bases unmatched. CDR3 sequence (DNA): TGTGCCAGCAGCTTCCGACAGGGCCTCTCTGGGGCCAACGTCCTGACTTTC. It is translated as CASSFRQGLSGANVLTF.

V and J are TRBV7-8 and TRBJ1-1, with D possibly matching TRBD1 (5 bases). Trimming stripped 5 bases from V and 0 bases from J, with 16 bases between. Germline lookup yields CDR1 SGHVS and CDR2 FQNEAQ. This CDR3 region has 16 residues. The CDR3 DNA reads as TGTGCCAGCAGCCCGAGCAGGGAGCTTTTGAACACTGAAGCTTTCTTT. It encodes CASSPSRELLNTEAFF.

This clonotype was counted at least ten times. The chain uses TRBV29-1 and TRBJ1-1; no reliable D call. The CDR3 spans 13 residues. Trimming pared 4 bases from V and 1 base from J, leaving 10 bases between. The germline V gene has CDR1 SQVTM and CDR2 ANQGSEA. The CDR3 region is CSVVSGRNTEAFF. CDR3 sequence (DNA): TGCAGCGTTGTTTCAGGACGGAACACTGAAGCTTTCTTT.

This clonotype was observed a few times. This sequence joins TRBV27 and TRBJ2-1; TRBD1 matches at 9 bases. This CDR3 is built from 14 residues. Germline V gene data show CDR1 as MNHEY and CDR2 as SMNVEV (reference sequence). The junction had 5 bases not matched to a gene; V was cut back by 9 bases and J by 2 bases. CDR3 sequence (DNA): TGTGCCAGTTCCACAGGGGGCGCCTACAATGAGCAGTTCTTC. Residues: CASSTGGAYNEQFF.

The sample holds many counts of this clonotype. The rearrangement joins TRBV3-1 to TRBJ1-6; D possibly corresponds to TRBD1 (5 bases). This CDR3 is 16 amino acids long. Trimming removed 1 base at V and 2 bases at J, with 9 bases between. Germline CDR1 and CDR2: LGHDT and YNNKEL (reference sequence). The CDR3 DNA sequence: TGTGCCAGCAGCCAAGGTCGGGGGGCCTATAATTCACCCCTCCACTTT. It yields the protein CASSQGRGAYNSPLHF.

This clonotype was seen ten or more times. V gene TRBV18 combines with J gene TRBJ2-1; a possible D gene is TRBD1 (6 bases). Germline CDR1 and CDR2: KGHSH and LQKENI. This CDR3 spans 15 amino acids. V dropped 4 bases and J dropped 4 bases, with 14 bases sitting between them. The CDR3 region is CASSLPTGVYNEQFF. CDR3 DNA: TGTGCCAGCTCACTACCGACAGGTGTATACAATGAGCAGTTCTTC.

This clonotype was seen more than once but under ten times. V usage is TRBV20-1 and J usage is TRBJ2-7; D call uncertain. The CDR3 loop spans 14 amino acids. Germline V lookup: CDR1 DFQATT, CDR2 SNEGSKA (reference sequence). V was trimmed by 1 base and J by 0 bases, leaving 10 bases between them. The DNA of the CDR3 is TGCAGTGCTAGAGCCCCGATGAGCTCCTACGAGCAGTACTTC. It yields the protein CSARAPMSSYEQYF.

The V call is TRBV4-1, the J call TRBJ1-1; no clear D. V lost 3 bases, J lost 1 base, and 9 bases lay in between. The CDR3 runs 14 residues. CDR1 and CDR2 (germline): MGHRA, YSYEKL. The CDR3: CASSQELTNTEAFF. The CDR3 DNA reads TGCGCCAGCAGCCAGGAATTGACGAACACTGAAGCTTTCTTT.

There are many counts of this clonotype. The J gene is TRBJ2-7, the V gene TRBV7-9; D gene ambiguous. The CDR3 runs to 15 residues. Trimming shortened V by 5 bases and J by 3 bases, and 17 bases separated the two germline ends. Germline assignment: CDR1 SEHNR and CDR2 FQNEAQ (reference sequence). CDR3 sequence reads: CASSALLAANYEQYF. In DNA, the CDR3 is TGTGCCAGCAGCGCCCTCTTGGCCGCCAACTACGAGCAGTACTTC.

Ten or more counts support this clonotype. The chain links TRBV18 to TRBJ1-5; 8 bases line up with TRBD1. J gave up 2 bases and V 2 bases, and 2 bases lay outside the gene matches. The germline gives CDR1 KGHSH, CDR2 LQKENI. The CDR3 loop spans 15 amino acids. The chain's CDR3 is CASSPDRGGNQPQHF. Here the CDR3 DNA reads TGTGCCAGCTCACCAGACAGGGGAGGCAATCAGCCCCAGCATTTT.

This chain joins TRBV7-8 and TRBJ1-5; 7 bases map to TRBD1. Trimming took 1 base from V and 1 from J; bases not matched to a gene: 4. Germline CDR1 reads SGHVS; CDR2 reads FQNEAQ. The length of the CDR3 is 16 residues. The DNA for the CDR3 is TGTGCCAGCAGCTTAGTTGCAGGGGGGAGCAATCAGCCCCAGCATTTT. Its translation: CASSLVAGGSNQPQHF.

This clonotype was picked up many times. The rearrangement uses TRBV12-3 or TRBV12-4 and TRBJ2-3; TRBD2 matches 15 bases. V gave up 5 bases and J gave up 0 bases; unmatched junction bases: 3. The CDR3 extends over 17 amino acids. The CDR3: CASSPGLAGGSTDTQYF. In DNA form, the CDR3 reads TGTGCCAGCAGTCCCGGACTAGCGGGGGGGAGCACAGATACGCAGTATTTT.

This clonotype was detected many times. The chain links TRBV24-1 to TRBJ2-5, with 13 bases fitting TRBD2. Germline assignment: CDR1 KGHDR and CDR2 SFDVKD. This CDR3 region has 17 residues. With 5 bases clipped from V and 3 bases from J, the junction kept 8 bases outside the gene matches. DNA for the CDR3: TGTGCCACCAGTGGACTAGCGGGAGGCCCGGAAGAAGAGACCCAGTACTTC. As protein: CATSGLAGGPEEETQYF.